These 6 T cell receptor beta chains came from one sample sequenced in a study of shared clonotypes between healthy human individuals. Here immunoSEQ multiplex PCR was the method, and the copy in TCRdb shows in-frame clones only, minus some. The profile shows approximately 530,000 clones, about 96% of them singletons. Sequenced material: naive CD4+ T cells sorted from blood. The sample's subset: CD45RA+ positively selected. These receptors came from a woman younger than 45 in good health.

The genes are TRBV6-5 and TRBJ2-5, with D perhaps matching TRBD2 (5 bases). The J call is in doubt because the DNA end fits TRBJ2-7 better. This CDR3 has 15 residues. The germline gives CDR1 MNHEY, CDR2 SVGAGI. CDR3 in amino acids: CASSYSESSVYEQYF. The CDR3 bases are TGTGCCAGCAGTTACTCCGAGAGTAGCGTCTACGAGCAGTACTTC.

The sample holds one count of this clone. This CDR3 is also generated by other DNA sequences in the sample. The chain joins TRBV28 to TRBJ1-5; D gene unclear. This CDR3 region has 11 residues. Trimming removed 4 bases at V and 7 bases at J, with 5 bases between. CDR1 and CDR2 from the germline V gene are MDHEN and SYDVKM. CDR3 sequence reads: CASSSFQPQHF. The DNA for the CDR3 is TGTGCCAGCAGTTCGTTCCAGCCCCAGCATTTT.

The J gene is TRBJ2-1, the V gene TRBV29-1; possibly TRBD2 for D (5 bases). The V end was cut by 2 bases, the J end by 2 bases, with 10 bases between. CDR3 length: 14 residues. Germline assignment: CDR1 SQVTM and CDR2 ANQGSEA. The DNA for the CDR3 is TGCAGCGTTGAACCCGGGGAACCCTACAATGAGCAGTTCTTC. Translating gives CSVEPGEPYNEQFF.

This chain connects TRBV6-4 to TRBJ1-5; weak D call: TRBD1 (5 bases). Germline V CDR1 and CDR2: MRHNA, SNTAGT. V lost 7 bases to trimming and J lost 3 bases, with 13 bases between them. The length of the CDR3 is 14 residues. The CDR3 spells CASMGGEDNQPQHF. In DNA form, the CDR3 reads TGTGCCAGCATGGGAGGGGAAGACAATCAGCCCCAGCATTTT.

The gene calls are TRBV11-2 and TRBJ2-1; 13 nucleotides match TRBD2. V lost 8 bases and J lost 0; bases outside the gene matches: 10. Germline V gene lookup returns CDR1 SGHAT and CDR2 FQNNGV. This CDR3 is 18 amino acids long. CDR3 coding DNA: TGTGCCAGCCGTGAACTAGCGGGAGGGCCTAGCTCCTACAATGAGCAGTTCTTC. Encoded protein: CASRELAGGPSSYNEQFF.

The chain uses TRBV28 and TRBJ1-5, with D perhaps matching TRBD1 (5 bases). This CDR3 is 17 amino acids long. Trimming took off 9 bases at V and 7 bases at J, with 28 bases between the two ends. CDR1 and CDR2 (germline): MDHEN, SYDVKM. Here the CDR3 DNA reads TGTGCCAGTACCAAAGAGGGACCCCACCGCGGTCAGCAGCCCCAGCATTTT. This codes for CASTKEGPHRGQQPQHF.